The rows below give T cell receptor beta chains drawn from one sample of a study of blood T cell repertoires in COVID-19. Method: immunoSEQ multiplex PCR; TCRdb's copy keeps in-frame clones and lacks some. The sample yields about 370,000 clones, approximately 92% seen once. Sequenced material: PBMCs or T cells enriched from blood (not recorded which). These receptors were collected from a man between 18 and 29 years old who had recovered from COVID-19. CDR3s leave out the opening cysteine and the closing phenylalanine or tryptophan.

j_call	v_call	cdr3_aa
TRBJ2-7	TRBV10-3	AISESGGLPVHEQY
TRBJ2-7	TRBV7-2	ASSLGSGGGASYEQY
TRBJ2-3	TRBV6-1	ASSETGGPDTQY
TRBJ1-4	TRBV27	ASRQGEKLF
TRBJ1-6	TRBV27	ASSYRDYSPLH
TRBJ1-4	TRBV19	ASSWTGLNEKLF
TRBJ1-2	TRBV19	ASSPQHWTGGGDGYT
TRBJ1-2	TRBV18	ASSPDGGYGYT
TRBJ2-2	TRBV11-3	ASSPGLAGTGELF
TRBJ2-1	TRBV28	ASSSRGWTYNEQF
TRBJ1-2	TRBV12-5	ASGIQGLGYT
TRBJ1-1	TRBV10-3	AADGQGNTEAF
TRBJ1-6	TRBV5-1	ASSHSTGPSSYNSPLH
TRBJ2-1	TRBV7-2	ASSLSGTGVSYNEQF
TRBJ1-3	TRBV28	ASSLQGARNTIY
TRBJ1-4	TRBV5-5	ASSSLPQDRTNEKLF
TRBJ1-1	TRBV12-3/TRBV12-4	ASTPGWRTEAF
TRBJ1-5	TRBV4-1	ASSHHTGGSNQPQH
TRBJ1-1	TRBV7-9	ASSLRGQEEAF
TRBJ2-5	TRBV29-1	SVEDLAGGRETQY
TRBJ2-5	TRBV6-5	ASSYSTAQETQY
TRBJ2-2	TRBV19	ASSMRGITGELF
TRBJ1-5	TRBV5-1	ASSLDQNQPQH
TRBJ2-7	TRBV7-3	ASSPSVGQGAYEQY
TRBJ2-7	TRBV3-1/TRBV3-2	ASSPQEGQGSYEQY
TRBJ1-2	TRBV2	ASSDGRGYGYT
TRBJ1-5	TRBV19	ASRTGVIQPQH
TRBJ2-7	TRBV5-1	ASSLAGGYYEQY
TRBJ1-4	TRBV28	ASSSGRRVLF
TRBJ1-3	TRBV9	ASSAVEVAGNTIY
TRBJ2-7	TRBV19	ASSPGLTAYEQY
TRBJ1-1	TRBV11-1	ASSSGRGNTEAF
TRBJ2-3	TRBV11-2	ASSSPAGGISTDTQY
TRBJ2-5	TRBV29-1	SVERDRQETQY
TRBJ1-2	TRBV7-6	ASSLDPGTGRGYT
TRBJ2-7	TRBV27	ASSPGVWLYEQY
TRBJ1-5	TRBV30	AWSWGVISRDQPQH
TRBJ1-1	TRBV9	ASSGPGTGATEAF
TRBJ2-6	TRBV28	ASNTGGRGGANVLT
TRBJ1-2	TRBV19	ASSPYDSSYGYT
TRBJ1-2	TRBV9	ASSGGTGREGYGYT
TRBJ2-2	TRBV4-1	ASSQDDRGGDTGELF
TRBJ1-2	TRBV18	ASSPPGTGANYGYT
TRBJ1-1	TRBV12-5	ASGLVQGNVITEAF
TRBJ2-1	TRBV4-2	ASSQDVLVPNEQF
TRBJ1-4	TRBV3-1/TRBV3-2	ASTPTGPTEKLF
TRBJ2-3	TRBV28	ASNRPSGDTDTQY
TRBJ1-5	TRBV27	ASSLVGGREQPQH
TRBJ2-7	TRBV3-1/TRBV3-2	ASSPYRDRVNEQY
TRBJ1-3	TRBV7-3	ASSLSGSGNTIY
TRBJ2-1	TRBV7-6	ASSLVLAGGLSEQF
TRBJ1-5	TRBV6-2/TRBV6-3	ASSSGQGISNQPQH
TRBJ1-5	TRBV27	ASTPGGSNQPQH
TRBJ1-4	TRBV7-8	ASSPRQGTNEKLF
TRBJ1-4	TRBV5-1	ASSGGEAVYSEKLF
TRBJ1-6	TRBV6-4	ASSDIRQGRDSPLH
TRBJ1-2	TRBV7-3	ASSLGQGDYGYT